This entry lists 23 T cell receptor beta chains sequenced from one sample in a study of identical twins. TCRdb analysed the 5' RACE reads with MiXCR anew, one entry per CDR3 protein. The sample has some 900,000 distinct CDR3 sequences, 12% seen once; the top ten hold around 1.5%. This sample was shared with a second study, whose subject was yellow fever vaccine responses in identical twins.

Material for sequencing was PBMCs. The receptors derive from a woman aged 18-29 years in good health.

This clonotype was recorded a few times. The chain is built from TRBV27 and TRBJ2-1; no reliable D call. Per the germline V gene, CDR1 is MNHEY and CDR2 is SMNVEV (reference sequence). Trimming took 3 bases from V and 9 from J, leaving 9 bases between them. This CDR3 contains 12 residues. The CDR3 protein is CASSFGGSEQFF. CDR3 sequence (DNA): TGTGCCAGCAGTTTCGGTGGTTCTGAGCAGTTCTTC.

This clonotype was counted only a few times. This CDR3 reads CSARDWTTREGYTF. In DNA form, the CDR3 reads TGCAGTGCTAGAGATTGGACCACCCGGGAAGGCTACACCTTC. The gene calls are TRBV20-1 and TRBJ1-2; D uncertain. Germline CDR1 reads DFQATT; CDR2 reads SNEGSKA (reference sequence). The CDR3 extends over 14 amino acids. Deletions cut 0 bases from V and 8 bases from J, with 16 bases between.

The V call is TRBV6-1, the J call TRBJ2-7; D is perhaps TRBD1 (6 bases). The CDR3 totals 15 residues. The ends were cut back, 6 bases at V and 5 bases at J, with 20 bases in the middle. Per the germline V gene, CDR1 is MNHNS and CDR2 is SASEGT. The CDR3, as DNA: TGTGCCAGCAGGTCAACGGGTTCAGGGGACAACGAGCAGTACGTC. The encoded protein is CASRSTGSGDNEQYV.

CDR3 nucleotides: TGCGCCAGCAGCTTGAGCAGAGGAAGATTTGGAGATACGCAGTATTTT. Protein sequence: CASSLSRGRFGDTQYF. This sequence joins TRBV5-1 and TRBJ2-3; no clear D gene. The ends were cut back, 1 base at V and 5 bases at J, with 17 bases in the middle. The germline CDR1 and CDR2 sequences are SGHRS and YFSETQ. This CDR3 comprises 16 residues.

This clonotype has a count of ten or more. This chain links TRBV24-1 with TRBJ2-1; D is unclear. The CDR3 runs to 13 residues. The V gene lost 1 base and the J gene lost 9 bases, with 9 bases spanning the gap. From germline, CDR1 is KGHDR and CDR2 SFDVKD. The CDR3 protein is CATSDFRRVEQFF. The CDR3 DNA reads TGTGCCACCAGTGATTTTAGAAGGGTTGAGCAGTTCTTC.

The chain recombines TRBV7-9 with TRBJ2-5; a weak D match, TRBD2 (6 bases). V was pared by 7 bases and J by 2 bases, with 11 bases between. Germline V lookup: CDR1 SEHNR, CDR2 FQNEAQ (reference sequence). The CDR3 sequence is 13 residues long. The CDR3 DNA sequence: TGTGCCAGCAACCAAGGACTACAAGAGACCCAGTACTTC. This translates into CASNQGLQETQYF. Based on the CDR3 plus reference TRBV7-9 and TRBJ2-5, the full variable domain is DTGVSQNPRHKITKRGQNVTFRCDPISEHNRLYWYRQTLGQGPEFLTYFQNEAQLEKSRLLSDRFSAERPKGSFSTLEIQRTEQGDSAMYLCASNQGLQETQYFGPGTRLLVL.

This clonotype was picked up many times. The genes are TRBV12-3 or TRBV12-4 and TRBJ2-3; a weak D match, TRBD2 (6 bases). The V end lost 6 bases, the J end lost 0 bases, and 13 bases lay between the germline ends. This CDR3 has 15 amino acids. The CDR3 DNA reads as TGTGCCAGCAGACTGGGGGGAAGTAGCACAGATACGCAGTATTTT. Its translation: CASRLGGSSTDTQYF.

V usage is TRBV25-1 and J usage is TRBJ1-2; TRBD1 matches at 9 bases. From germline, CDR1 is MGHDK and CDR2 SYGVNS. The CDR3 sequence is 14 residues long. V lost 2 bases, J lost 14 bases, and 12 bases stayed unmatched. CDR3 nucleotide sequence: TGTGCCAGCAGTGAACCGGGACAGGGTTCACTTAGAACCTTC. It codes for CASSEPGQGSLRTF.

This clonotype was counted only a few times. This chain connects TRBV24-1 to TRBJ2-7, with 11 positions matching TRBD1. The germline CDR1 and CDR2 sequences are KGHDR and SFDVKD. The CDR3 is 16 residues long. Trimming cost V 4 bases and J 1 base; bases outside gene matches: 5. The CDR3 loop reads CATSDRDRGKSYEQYF. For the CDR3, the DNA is TGTGCCACCAGTGACCGGGACAGGGGGAAATCCTACGAGCAGTACTTC.

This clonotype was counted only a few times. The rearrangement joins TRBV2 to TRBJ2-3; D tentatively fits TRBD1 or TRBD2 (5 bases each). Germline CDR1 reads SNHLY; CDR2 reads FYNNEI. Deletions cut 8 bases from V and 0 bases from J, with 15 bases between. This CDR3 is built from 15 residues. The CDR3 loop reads CASANGGTSTDTQYF. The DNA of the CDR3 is TGTGCCAGCGCCAATGGGGGAACTAGCACAGATACGCAGTATTTT.

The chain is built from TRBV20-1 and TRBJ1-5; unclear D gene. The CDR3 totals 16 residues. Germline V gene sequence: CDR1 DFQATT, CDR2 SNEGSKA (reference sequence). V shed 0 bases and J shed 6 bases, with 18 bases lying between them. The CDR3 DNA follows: TGCAGTGCTAGAGATGGTGGTTTCGGGTTGGGTCAGCCCCAGCATTTT. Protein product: CSARDGGFGLGQPQHF.

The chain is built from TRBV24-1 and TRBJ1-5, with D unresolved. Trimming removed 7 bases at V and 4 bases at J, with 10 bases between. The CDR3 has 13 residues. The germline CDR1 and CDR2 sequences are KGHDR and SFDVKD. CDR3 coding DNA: TGTGCCACCAGAGAGGGCGGGAATCAGCCCCAGCATTTT. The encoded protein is CATREGGNQPQHF.

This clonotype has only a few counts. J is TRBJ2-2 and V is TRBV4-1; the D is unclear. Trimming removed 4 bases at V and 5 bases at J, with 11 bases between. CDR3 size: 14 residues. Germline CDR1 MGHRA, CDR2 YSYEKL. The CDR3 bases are TGCGCCAGCAGCCTTCCGACGGTAACCGGGGAGCTGTTTTTT. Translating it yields CASSLPTVTGELFF.

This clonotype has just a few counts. The CDR3 region is CASSGYLQETQYF. Here the CDR3 DNA reads TGTGCCAGCAGTGGATACCTGCAAGAGACCCAGTACTTC. This chain joins TRBV6-1 and TRBJ2-5; D is undetermined. This CDR3 spans 13 amino acids. Trimming shortened V by 4 bases and J by 2 bases, and 8 bases separated the two germline ends. Per germline, CDR1 MNHNS and CDR2 SASEGT.

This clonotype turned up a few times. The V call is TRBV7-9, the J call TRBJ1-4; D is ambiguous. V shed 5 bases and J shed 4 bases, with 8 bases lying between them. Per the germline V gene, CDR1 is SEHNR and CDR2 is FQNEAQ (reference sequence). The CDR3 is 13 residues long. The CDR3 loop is CASSPHHNEKLFF. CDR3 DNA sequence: TGTGCCAGCAGCCCCCACCATAATGAAAAACTGTTTTTT.

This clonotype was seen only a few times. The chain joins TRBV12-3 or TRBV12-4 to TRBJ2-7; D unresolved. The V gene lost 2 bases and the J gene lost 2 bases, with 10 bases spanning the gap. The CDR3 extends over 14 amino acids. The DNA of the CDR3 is TGTGCCAGCAGTTTACGTCTCAGACCCTACGAGCAGTACTTC. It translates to CASSLRLRPYEQYF.

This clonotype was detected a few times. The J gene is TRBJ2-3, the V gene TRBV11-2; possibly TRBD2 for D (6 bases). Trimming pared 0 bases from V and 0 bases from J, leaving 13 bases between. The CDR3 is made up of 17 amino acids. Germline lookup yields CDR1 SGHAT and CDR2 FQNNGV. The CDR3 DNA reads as TGTGCCAGCAGCTTAGATTGGGCGGGAACCAGCACAGATACGCAGTATTTT. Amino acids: CASSLDWAGTSTDTQYF.

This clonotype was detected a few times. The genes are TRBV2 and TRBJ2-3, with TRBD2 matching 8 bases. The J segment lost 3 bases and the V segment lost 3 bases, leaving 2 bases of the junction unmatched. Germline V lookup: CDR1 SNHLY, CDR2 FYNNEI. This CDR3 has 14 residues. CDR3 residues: CASSEGLETDTQYF. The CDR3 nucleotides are TGTGCCAGCAGTGAGGGACTAGAGACAGATACGCAGTATTTT. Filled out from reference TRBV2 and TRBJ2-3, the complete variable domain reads EPEVTQTPSHQVTQMGQEVILRCVPISNHLYFYWYRQILGQKVEFLVSFYNNEISEKSEIFDDQFSVERPDGSNFTLKIRSTKLEDSAMYFCASSEGLETDTQYFGPGTRLTVL.

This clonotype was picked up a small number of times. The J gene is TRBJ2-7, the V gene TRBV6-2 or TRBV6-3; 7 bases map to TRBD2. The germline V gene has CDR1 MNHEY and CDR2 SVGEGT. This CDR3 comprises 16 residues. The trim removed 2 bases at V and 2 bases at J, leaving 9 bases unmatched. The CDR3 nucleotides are TGTGCCAGCAGTTACGAGGGTCTAGCGGACGCCTACGAGCAGTACTTC. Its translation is CASSYEGLADAYEQYF.

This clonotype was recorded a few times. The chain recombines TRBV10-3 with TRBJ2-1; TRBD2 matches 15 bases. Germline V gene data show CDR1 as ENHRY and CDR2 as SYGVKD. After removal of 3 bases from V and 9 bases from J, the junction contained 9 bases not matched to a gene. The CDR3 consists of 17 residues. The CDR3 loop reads CAISDGGGLAGGSEQFF. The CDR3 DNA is TGTGCCATCAGTGACGGCGGAGGACTAGCGGGGGGGTCTGAGCAGTTCTTC.

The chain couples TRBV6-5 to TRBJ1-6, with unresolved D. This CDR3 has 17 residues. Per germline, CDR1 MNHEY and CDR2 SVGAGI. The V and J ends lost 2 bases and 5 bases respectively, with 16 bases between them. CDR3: CASSYRVAPPDNSPLHF. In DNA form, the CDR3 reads TGTGCCAGCAGTTACCGCGTCGCTCCCCCCGATAATTCACCCCTCCACTTT.

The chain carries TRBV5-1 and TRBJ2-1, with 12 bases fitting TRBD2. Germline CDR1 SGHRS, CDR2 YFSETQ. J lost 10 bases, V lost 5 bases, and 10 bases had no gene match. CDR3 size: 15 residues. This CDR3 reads CASSPPLAGGGEQFF. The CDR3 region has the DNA TGCGCCAGCAGTCCCCCACTAGCGGGAGGTGGAGAGCAGTTCTTC.

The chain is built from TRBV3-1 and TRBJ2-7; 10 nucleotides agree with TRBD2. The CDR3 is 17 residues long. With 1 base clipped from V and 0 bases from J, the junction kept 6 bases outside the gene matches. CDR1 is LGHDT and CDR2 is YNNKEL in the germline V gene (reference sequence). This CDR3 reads CASSQVRSSGSSYEQYF. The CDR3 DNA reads TGTGCCAGCAGCCAAGTGAGATCTAGCGGGAGCTCCTACGAGCAGTACTTC.